Shown below are 15 T cell receptor beta chains from a single sample sequenced in a study of PD-1 blockade in classical Hodgkin lymphoma. All patients experienced relapse after autologous stem cell transplantation, and brentuximab vedotin exposure was variable. Only in-frame clones appear in the TCRdb table, and some are missing; sequencing was by immunoSEQ multiplex PCR. This table holds over 80,000 clones, roughly 92% found once. Sequences were derived from peripheral blood mononuclear cells (PBMCs), sampled at baseline. The receptors were sampled from a human donor with classical Hodgkin lymphoma.

For this clone: One end of the junction does not line up with germline, which may come from a read error. CDR3 nucleotide sequence: TGTGCCAGCAGGTTGGACGGGACCCTCGGAAACACCATATATTTT. It yields the protein CASRLDGTLGNTIYF. The chain is built from TRBV5-4 and TRBJ1-3, with TRBD1 as a possible D gene (5 bases). CDR1 is SGHNT and CDR2 is YYREEE in the germline V gene (reference sequence). This CDR3 contains 15 residues. Using reference TRBV5-4 and TRBJ1-3 for the parts outside the CDR3, the full variable domain is ETGVTQSPTHLIKTRGQQVTLRCSSQSGHNTVSWYQQALGQGPQFIFQYYREEENGRGNFPPRFSGLQFPNYSSELNVNALELDDSALYLCASRLDGTLGNTIYFGEGSWLTVV.

The V and J genes are TRBV7-2 and TRBJ2-7, with 7 bases aligning to TRBD2. Looked up from germline, CDR1 is SGHTA and CDR2 is FQGNSA. With 3 bases clipped from V and 4 bases from J, the junction kept 6 bases outside the gene matches. The CDR3 totals 14 residues. CDR3 nucleotides: TGTGCCAGCAGCTTCGGCGGGAGTCTTTACGAGCAGTACTTC. Amino acids: CASSFGGSLYEQYF.

The rearrangement joins TRBV5-1 to TRBJ1-1, with a tentative D call TRBD1 (5 bases). V was cut by 3 bases and J by 4 bases, with 10 bases left in between. The CDR3 length is 13 residues. Germline V lookup: CDR1 SGHRS, CDR2 YFSETQ. Here the CDR3 reads CASSSGRGTEAFF. In DNA, the CDR3 is TGCGCCAGCAGCTCGGGACGAGGCACTGAAGCTTTCTTT.

This clone appeared a single time. This chain connects TRBV6-5 to TRBJ2-5; 9 bases align to TRBD1. This CDR3 is 16 amino acids long. Germline V gives CDR1 MNHEY, CDR2 SVGAGI. V gave up 0 bases and J gave up 7 bases; unmatched junction bases: 9. The CDR3 coding sequence is TGTGCCAGCAGTTACTCGAGGGACAGGGTTCTTGGGACCCAGTACTTC. Translation gives CASSYSRDRVLGTQYF.

J is TRBJ2-1 and V is TRBV7-6, with 10 nucleotides matching TRBD2. V was clipped by 1 base and J by 6 bases; unmatched bases: 24. From germline, CDR1 is SGHVS and CDR2 FNYEAQ. The length of the CDR3 is 22 residues. CDR3 sequence (DNA): TGTGCCAGCAGCTTAGGCCTCAGGTCCGTAGGGCTAGCGGGAGAACGTGGCAATGAGCAGTTCTTC. This gives the protein CASSLGLRSVGLAGERGNEQFF.

The gene calls are TRBV29-1 and TRBJ2-7; 7 positions match TRBD1. The length of the CDR3 is 12 residues. J was trimmed by 5 bases and V by 4 bases; bases with no gene match: 5. Germline loops: CDR1 SQVTM, CDR2 ANQGSEA. In DNA, the CDR3 is TGCAGCGTTGCTCGAGGGGGCGACGAGCAGTACTTC. This translates into CSVARGGDEQYF.

This clone was picked up a small number of times. V gene TRBV30 combines with J gene TRBJ1-5; 11 positions agree with TRBD1. The CDR3 totals 14 residues. Germline-derived CDR1 and CDR2 are GTSNPN and SVGIG (reference sequence). The V segment lost 7 bases and the J segment 7 bases; nucleotides outside the gene matches: 9. The CDR3 sequence is CAYSGTGGYQPQHF. The CDR3 nucleotides are TGTGCCTATTCCGGGACAGGGGGATACCAGCCCCAGCATTTT.

CDR3 amino acids: CASSEAPGGYGYTF. In DNA form, the CDR3 reads TGTGCCAGCAGTGAAGCCCCCGGGGGATATGGCTACACCTTC. The chain joins TRBV6-1 to TRBJ1-2; a possible D gene is TRBD1 (5 bases). This CDR3 is 14 amino acids long. The ends were cut back, 0 bases at V and 5 bases at J, with 10 bases in the middle. Germline V gene lookup returns CDR1 MNHNS and CDR2 SASEGT.

The table lists this clone with a few counts. This rearrangement joins TRBV7-8 to TRBJ2-7, with 7 positions matching TRBD1. The germline gives CDR1 SGHVS, CDR2 FQNEAQ. V lost 5 bases, J lost 2 bases, and 6 bases stayed unmatched. The CDR3 totals 14 residues. In DNA, the CDR3 is TGTGCCAGCAGCCCCAGGGACAGAACCTACGAGCAGTACTTC. Amino acids: CASSPRDRTYEQYF.

This rearrangement joins TRBV15 to TRBJ2-5, with TRBD2 matching 11 bases. Germline-derived CDR1 and CDR2 are LNHNV and YYDKDF (reference sequence). The CDR3 has 17 amino acids. Trimming cost V 0 bases and J 3 bases; bases outside gene matches: 6. CDR3 amino acids: CATSRDLRSGREETQYF. The CDR3 bases are TGTGCCACCAGCAGAGATCTTCGTAGCGGGAGGGAAGAGACCCAGTACTTC.

This clone was seen a handful of times. The CDR3: CSVEAGISYGYTF. The CDR3, as DNA: TGCAGCGTTGAAGCCGGGATTAGCTATGGCTACACCTTC. The gene calls are TRBV29-1 and TRBJ1-2; no clear D. Germline V CDR1 and CDR2: SQVTM, ANQGSEA. With 1 base removed from V and 4 bases from J, the gap between germline ends came to 10 bases. This CDR3 spans 13 amino acids.

The rearrangement joins TRBV6-6 to TRBJ2-7; TRBD1 matches 7 bases. The length of the CDR3 is 16 residues. Germline values: CDR1 MNHNY, CDR2 SVGAGI (reference sequence). V dropped 6 bases and J dropped 0; count of bases not matched to a gene: 11. This chain's CDR3 is CASRSARDSLSYEQYF. The CDR3 DNA reads as TGTGCCAGCAGATCCGCCCGGGACAGCCTCTCCTACGAGCAGTACTTC.

The gene calls are TRBV11-2 and TRBJ1-4; D is perhaps TRBD1 (6 bases). The V and J ends lost 5 bases and 12 bases respectively, with 19 bases between them. Germline CDR1 SGHAT, CDR2 FQNNGV. There are 14 residues in the CDR3. The CDR3 DNA follows: TGTGCCAGCAGCCCAGGCGGGGGCAAAGGGGAACTGTTTTTT. As protein: CASSPGGGKGELFF.

V gene TRBV7-6 combines with J gene TRBJ2-3; D unclear. CDR3 size: 14 residues. Between the trimmed V and J ends, which lost 3 bases and 5 bases, there was a span of 12 bases. Germline CDR1 reads SGHVS; CDR2 reads FNYEAQ. The CDR3 here is CASSLEQPVDTQYF. In nucleotides, the CDR3 is TGTGCCAGCAGCTTGGAACAGCCGGTAGATACGCAGTATTTT.

The CDR3 coding sequence is TGTGCCAGCAGTACCGGGACAGGGGATCAGCCCCAGCATTTT. This sequence encodes CASSTGTGDQPQHF. V gene TRBV6-5 combines with J gene TRBJ1-5; 10 nucleotides line up with TRBD1. The CDR3 loop spans 14 amino acids. Trimming cost V 5 bases and J 5 bases; bases outside gene matches: 3. Per the germline V gene, CDR1 is MNHEY and CDR2 is SVGAGI.